This paragraph covers one T cell receptor beta chain sequence. The V segment lost 2 bases and the J segment 10 bases; nucleotides outside the gene matches: 7. Germline-derived CDR1 and CDR2 are MNHEY and SVGAGI. This CDR3 is built from 14 residues. The table came from immunoSEQ multiplex PCR; TCRdb's copy has only in-frame clones and leaves some out. In the table there are 85,000 to 95,000 clones, 75% to 90% of which are singletons. The sample is drawn from a study of OX40 agonist ivuxolimab in advanced cancers. The chain couples TRBV6-5 to TRBJ1-5, with 8 bases that match TRBD1. This clonotype originated in an adult with an advanced solid tumor such as melanoma, head and neck, liver or kidney cancer. Sequenced here: CD4+ or CD8+ T cells sorted from blood, sampled in a trial of the OX40 agonist ivuxolimab. The CDR3 loop reads CASSYRQGNQPQHF. The DNA for the CDR3 is TGTGCCAGCAGTTACAGACAGGGGAACCAACCCCAGCATTTT.